The sequence of this T cell receptor (beta chain) was determined in a study of blood T cell repertoires in COVID-19. CDR1 and CDR2 from the germline V gene are MNHEY and SVGEGT. With 7 bases clipped from V and 4 bases from J, the junction kept 14 bases outside the gene matches. The CDR3 sequence is 17 residues long. The method was immunoSEQ multiplex PCR; TCRdb's version includes in-frame clones alone and lacks a portion of them. The sample consists of nearly 90,000 clones, approximately 89% of them appearing once. The chain couples TRBV6-2 or TRBV6-3 to TRBJ2-3; 10 bases are a match to TRBD2. The TCR comes from a man of 80 years or more with acute or convalescent COVID-19. Input material: peripheral blood. The DNA of the CDR3 is TGTGCCAGCACCCCGGGTCGGGCTAGCGGGAGTTCAGATACGCAGTATTTT. The encoded protein is CASTPGRASGSSDTQYF.